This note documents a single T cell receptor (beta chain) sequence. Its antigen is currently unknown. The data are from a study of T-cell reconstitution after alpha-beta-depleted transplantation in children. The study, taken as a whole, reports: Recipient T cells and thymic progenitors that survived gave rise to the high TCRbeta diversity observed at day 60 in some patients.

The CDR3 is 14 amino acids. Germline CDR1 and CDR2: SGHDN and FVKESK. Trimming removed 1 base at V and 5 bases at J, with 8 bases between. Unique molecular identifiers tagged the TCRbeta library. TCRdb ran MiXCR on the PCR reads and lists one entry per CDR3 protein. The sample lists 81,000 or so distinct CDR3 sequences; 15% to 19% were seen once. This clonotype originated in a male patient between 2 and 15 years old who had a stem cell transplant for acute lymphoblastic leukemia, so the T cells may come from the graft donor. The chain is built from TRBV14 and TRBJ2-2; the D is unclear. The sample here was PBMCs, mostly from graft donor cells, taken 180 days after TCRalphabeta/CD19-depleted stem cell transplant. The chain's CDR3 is CASSQGPYTGELFF. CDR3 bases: TGTGCCAGCAGCCAAGGGCCCTATACCGGGGAGCTGTTTTTT.